These 10 T cell receptor beta chains were sequenced from one sample in a study of early T cells in non-severe SARS-CoV-2 infection. TCRdb reanalysed the 5' RACE reads using MiXCR and keeps one entry per CDR3 protein. Of approximately 68,000 distinct CDR3 sequences in the sample, roughly 9.1% are singletons; the top ten hold 6.5% to 8.5%. The material sequenced was whole blood, taken at baseline. These receptors were collected from an adult who was a healthcare worker with PCR-confirmed SARS-CoV-2 infection or an uninfected control (not recorded which).

The gene calls are TRBV20-1 and TRBJ1-2; 7 bases fit TRBD1. V trimming: 3 bases; J trimming: 0 bases; junction bases outside the gene matches: 4. The CDR3 totals 14 residues. The germline V gene has CDR1 DFQATT and CDR2 SNEGSKA (reference sequence). This CDR3 reads CSASRQGSNYGYTF. In nucleotides, the CDR3 is TGCAGTGCTAGCCGACAGGGTTCTAACTATGGCTACACCTTC.

CDR3 sequence (DNA): TGTGCCAGCAGCGTAAGCGGAGGGGTGAGCACCGGGGAGCTGTTTTTT. Its protein product is CASSVSGGVSTGELFF. V usage is TRBV9 and J usage is TRBJ2-2, with D perhaps TRBD2 (6 bases). The CDR3 contains 16 residues. Germline loops: CDR1 SGDLS, CDR2 YYNGEE. Trimming removed 1 base from V and 4 bases from J, with 14 bases in between. Based on the CDR3 plus reference TRBV9 and TRBJ2-2, the full variable domain is DSGVTQTPKHLITATGQRVTLRCSPRSGDLSVYWYQQSLDQGLQFLIQYYNGEERAKGNILERFSAQQFPDLHSELNLSSLELGDSALYFCASSVSGGVSTGELFFGEGSRLTVL.

On this clonotype: A junction boundary mismatches the germline segment, possibly from a read error. V usage is TRBV5-1 and J usage is TRBJ1-4; maybe TRBD1 (5 bases). The CDR3 is 16 residues long. Per the germline V gene, CDR1 is SGHRS and CDR2 is YFSETQ. The CDR3 loop is CASSSGRQPQNEKLFF. CDR3 sequence (DNA): TGCGCCAGCAGCTCGGGACGACAGCCCCAGAATGAAAAACTATTTTTT.

The gene calls are TRBV3-2 and TRBJ2-7. TRBV3-2 is tagged as a pseudogene. The CDR3 sequence is 14 residues long. CDR3 coding DNA: TGTGCCAGCAGCCAAGGATCGATCTCCTACGAGCAGTACTTC. It translates to CASSQGSISYEQYF.

This clonotype was picked up many times. The genes are TRBV20-1 and TRBJ1-2, with 7 bases matching TRBD1. The CDR3 runs to 13 residues. CDR1 DFQATT and CDR2 SNEGSKA come from the germline V gene (reference sequence). V lost 7 bases and J lost 0; bases outside the gene matches: 5. Here the CDR3 reads CSVTGVANYGYTF. The CDR3 DNA reads as TGCAGTGTAACAGGGGTGGCTAACTATGGCTACACCTTC.

This clonotype occurred a few times. The V gene is TRBV7-2, the J gene TRBJ1-3; D perhaps matches TRBD1 (5 bases). The CDR3 runs 16 residues. CDR1 SGHTA and CDR2 FQGNSA come from the germline V gene. Trimming pared 5 bases from V and 8 bases from J, leaving 22 bases between. The CDR3 DNA is TGTGCCAGCAGCACCCAGAGCGGGGCCTTAGAGGACACCATATATTTT. It specifies CASSTQSGALEDTIYF.

This clonotype was seen only a few times. J is TRBJ2-1 and V is TRBV18, with D tentatively TRBD1 or TRBD2 (5 bases each). Germline values: CDR1 KGHSH, CDR2 LQKENI. The CDR3 is 13 amino acids. V was cut by 1 base and J by 5 bases, with 6 bases left in between. The CDR3 coding sequence is TGTGCCAGCTCACCACTGGGGGACAATGAGCAGTTCTTC. This translates into CASSPLGDNEQFF. Using reference TRBV18 and TRBJ2-1 for the parts outside the CDR3, the full variable domain is NAGVMQNPRHLVRRRGQEARLRCSPMKGHSHVYWYRQLPEEGLKFMVYLQKENIIDESGMPKERFSAEFPKEGPSILRIQQVVRGDSAAYFCASSPLGDNEQFFGPGTRLTVL.

This clonotype was recorded a few times. The rearrangement joins TRBV6-5 to TRBJ2-1, with D possibly matching TRBD1 (6 bases). The CDR3 is 15 amino acids. Germline-derived CDR1 and CDR2 are MNHEY and SVGAGI. The V end lost 4 bases, the J end lost 8 bases, and 18 bases lay between the germline ends. CDR3 sequence: CASSSHGTFPDEQFF. CDR3 coding DNA: TGTGCCAGCAGTTCCCACGGGACATTCCCCGATGAGCAGTTCTTC.

This chain uses TRBV28 with TRBJ2-1; D gene uncertain. CDR1 is MDHEN and CDR2 is SYDVKM in the germline V gene. With 7 bases removed from V and 0 bases from J, the gap between germline ends came to 16 bases. The CDR3 spans 16 residues. The CDR3 loop reads CASNLVLDSSYNEQFF. CDR3 sequence (DNA): TGTGCCAGCAACCTCGTACTCGACTCCTCCTACAATGAGCAGTTCTTC.

The chain joins TRBV9 to TRBJ2-7, with D maybe TRBD1 (5 bases). Germline assignment: CDR1 SGDLS and CDR2 YYNGEE. With 2 bases removed from V and 1 base from J, the gap between germline ends came to 10 bases. CDR3 size: 14 residues. Here the CDR3 DNA reads TGTGCCAGCAGCGTCACAGGATTATCCTACGAGCAGTACTTC. Residues: CASSVTGLSYEQYF.